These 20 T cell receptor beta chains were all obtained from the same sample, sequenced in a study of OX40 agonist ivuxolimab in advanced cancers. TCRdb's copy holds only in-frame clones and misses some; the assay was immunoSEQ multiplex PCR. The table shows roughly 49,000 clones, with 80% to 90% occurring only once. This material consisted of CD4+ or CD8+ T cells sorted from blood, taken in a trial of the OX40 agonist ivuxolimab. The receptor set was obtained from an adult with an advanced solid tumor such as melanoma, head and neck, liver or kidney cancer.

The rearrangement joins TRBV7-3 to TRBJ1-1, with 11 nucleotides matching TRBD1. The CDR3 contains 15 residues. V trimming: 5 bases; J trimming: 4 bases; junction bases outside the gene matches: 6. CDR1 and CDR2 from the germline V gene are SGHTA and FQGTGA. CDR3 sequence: CASSKGQGAFTEAFF. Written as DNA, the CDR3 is TGTGCCAGCAGCAAAGGACAGGGGGCGTTCACTGAAGCTTTCTTT.

CDR3 sequence (DNA): TGTGCCAGCAGCTTAGGCGGGTTTTCGAACACCGGGGAGCTGTTTTTT. It codes for CASSLGGFSNTGELFF. The chain is built from TRBV11-1 and TRBJ2-2; tentative D call: TRBD2 (5 bases). CDR3 length equals 16 residues. Germline V gives CDR1 SGHAT, CDR2 FQDESV (reference sequence). Trimming pared 1 base from V and 0 bases from J, leaving 9 bases between. Based on the CDR3 plus reference TRBV11-1 and TRBJ2-2, the full variable domain is EAEVAQSPRYKITEKSQAVAFWCDPISGHATLYWYRQILGQGPELLVQFQDESVVDDSQLPKDRFSAERLKGVDSTLKIQPAELGDSAMYLCASSLGGFSNTGELFFGEGSRLTVL.

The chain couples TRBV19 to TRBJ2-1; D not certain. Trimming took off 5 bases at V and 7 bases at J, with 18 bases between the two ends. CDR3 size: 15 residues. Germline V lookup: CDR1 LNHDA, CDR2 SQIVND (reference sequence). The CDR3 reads CASSPQVLLVNEQFF. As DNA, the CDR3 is TGTGCCAGTAGTCCTCAGGTCCTTTTGGTAAATGAGCAGTTCTTC.

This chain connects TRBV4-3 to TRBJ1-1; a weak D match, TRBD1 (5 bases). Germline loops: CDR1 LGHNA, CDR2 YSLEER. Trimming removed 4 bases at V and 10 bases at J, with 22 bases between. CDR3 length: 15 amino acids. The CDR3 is CASSPGGAGDGRAFF. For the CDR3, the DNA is TGCGCCAGCAGCCCGGGCGGGGCGGGGGACGGCAGAGCTTTCTTT.

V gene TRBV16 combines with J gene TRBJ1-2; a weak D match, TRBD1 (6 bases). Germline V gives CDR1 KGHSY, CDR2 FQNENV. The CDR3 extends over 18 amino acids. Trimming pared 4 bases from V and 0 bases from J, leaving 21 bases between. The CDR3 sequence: CASSPVSKGGSTNYGYTF. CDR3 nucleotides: TGTGCCAGCAGCCCCGTTAGTAAAGGGGGATCTACTAACTATGGCTACACCTTC.

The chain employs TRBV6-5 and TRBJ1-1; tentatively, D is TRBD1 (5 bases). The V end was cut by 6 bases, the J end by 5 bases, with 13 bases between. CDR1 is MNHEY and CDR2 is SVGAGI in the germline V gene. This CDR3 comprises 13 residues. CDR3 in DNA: TGTGCCAGCAGCTCCGGGACGGAAACTGAAGCTTTCTTT. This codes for CASSSGTETEAFF.

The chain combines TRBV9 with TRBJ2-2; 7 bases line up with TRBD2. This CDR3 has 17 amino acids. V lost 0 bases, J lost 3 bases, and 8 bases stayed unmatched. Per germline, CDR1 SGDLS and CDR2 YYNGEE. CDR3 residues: CASSVEGREWDTGELFF. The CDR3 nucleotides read TGTGCCAGCAGCGTAGAAGGGCGGGAGTGGGACACCGGGGAGCTGTTTTTT.

The CDR3 coding sequence is TGTGCCAGCAGCTGGGGAGCTGTCATGAGGGGGGCGAGGAACTATGGCTACACCTTC. Residues: CASSWGAVMRGARNYGYTF. The chain uses TRBV11-2 and TRBJ1-2; a weak D match, TRBD1 (6 bases). This CDR3 is built from 19 residues. Trimming left V 4 bases short and J 2 bases short, with 26 bases between. CDR1 SGHAT and CDR2 FQNNGV come from the germline V gene.

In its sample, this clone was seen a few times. CDR3 amino acids: CASSVDWGTGELFF. The CDR3 nucleotides are TGTGCCAGCAGCGTAGATTGGGGGACCGGGGAGCTGTTTTTT. V is TRBV9 and J is TRBJ2-2, with D tentatively TRBD1 or TRBD2 (5 bases each). Germline CDR1 is SGDLS and CDR2 is YYNGEE. The CDR3 is 14 amino acids. Trimming cost V 0 bases and J 5 bases, with 8 bases left between them.

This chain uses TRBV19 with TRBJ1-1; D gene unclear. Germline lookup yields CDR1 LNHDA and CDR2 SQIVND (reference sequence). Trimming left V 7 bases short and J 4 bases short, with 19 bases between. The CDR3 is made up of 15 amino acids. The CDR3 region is CASTLGSGLGTEAFF. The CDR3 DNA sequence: TGTGCCAGTACCCTCGGGTCAGGCTTGGGCACTGAAGCTTTCTTT.

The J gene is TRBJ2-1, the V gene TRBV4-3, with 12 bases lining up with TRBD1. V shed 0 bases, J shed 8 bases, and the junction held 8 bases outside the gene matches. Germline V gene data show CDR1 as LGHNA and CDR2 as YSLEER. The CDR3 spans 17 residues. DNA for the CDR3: TGCGCCAGCAGCCAAGACCCCCACGGGACAGGGGGCTATGAGCAGTTCTTC. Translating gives CASSQDPHGTGGYEQFF.

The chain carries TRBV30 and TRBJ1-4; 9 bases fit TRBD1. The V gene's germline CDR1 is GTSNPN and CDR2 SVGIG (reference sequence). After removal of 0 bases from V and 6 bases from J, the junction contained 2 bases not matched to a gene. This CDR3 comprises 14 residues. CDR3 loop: CAWSVWTGDEKLFF. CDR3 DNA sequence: TGTGCCTGGAGTGTATGGACAGGGGATGAAAAACTGTTTTTT.

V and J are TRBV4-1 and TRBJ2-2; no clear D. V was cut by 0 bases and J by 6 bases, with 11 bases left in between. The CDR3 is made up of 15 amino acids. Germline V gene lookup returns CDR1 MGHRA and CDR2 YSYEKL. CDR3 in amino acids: CASSQERLSAGELFF. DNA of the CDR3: TGCGCCAGCAGCCAAGAGAGGCTGTCAGCCGGGGAGCTGTTTTTT.

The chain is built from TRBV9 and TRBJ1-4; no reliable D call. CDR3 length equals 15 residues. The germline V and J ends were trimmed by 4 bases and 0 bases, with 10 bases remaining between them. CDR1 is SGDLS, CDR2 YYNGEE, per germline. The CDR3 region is CASSPGVATNEKLFF. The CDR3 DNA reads TGTGCCAGCAGCCCAGGAGTTGCAACTAATGAAAAACTGTTTTTT. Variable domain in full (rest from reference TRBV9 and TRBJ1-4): DSGVTQTPKHLITATGQRVTLRCSPRSGDLSVYWYQQSLDQGLQFLIQYYNGEERAKGNILERFSAQQFPDLHSELNLSSLELGDSALYFCASSPGVATNEKLFFGSGTQLSVL.

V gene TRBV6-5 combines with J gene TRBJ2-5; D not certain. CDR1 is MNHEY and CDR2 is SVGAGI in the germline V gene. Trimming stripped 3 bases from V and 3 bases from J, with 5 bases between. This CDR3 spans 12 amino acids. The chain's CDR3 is CASSYHEETQYF. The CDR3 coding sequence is TGTGCCAGCAGTTATCACGAAGAGACCCAGTACTTC.

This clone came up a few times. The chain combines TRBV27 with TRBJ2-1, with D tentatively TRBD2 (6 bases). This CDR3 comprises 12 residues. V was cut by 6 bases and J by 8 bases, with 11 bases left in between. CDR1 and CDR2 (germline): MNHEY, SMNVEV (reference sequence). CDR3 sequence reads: CASREGWDEQFF. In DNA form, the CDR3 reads TGTGCCAGCAGGGAGGGGTGGGATGAGCAGTTCTTC.

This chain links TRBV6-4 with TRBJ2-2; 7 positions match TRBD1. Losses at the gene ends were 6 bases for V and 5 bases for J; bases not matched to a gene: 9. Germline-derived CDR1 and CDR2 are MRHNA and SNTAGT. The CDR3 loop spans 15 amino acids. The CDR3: CASSQKLTGTGELFF. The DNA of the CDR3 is TGTGCCAGCAGCCAAAAACTGACAGGGACCGGGGAGCTGTTTTTT.

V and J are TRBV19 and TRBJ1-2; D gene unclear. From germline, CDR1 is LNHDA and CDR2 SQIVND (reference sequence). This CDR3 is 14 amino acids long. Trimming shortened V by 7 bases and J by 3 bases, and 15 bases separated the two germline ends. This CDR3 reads CASTPAASDYGYTF. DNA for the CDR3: TGTGCCAGTACCCCGGCAGCCTCAGACTATGGCTACACCTTC.

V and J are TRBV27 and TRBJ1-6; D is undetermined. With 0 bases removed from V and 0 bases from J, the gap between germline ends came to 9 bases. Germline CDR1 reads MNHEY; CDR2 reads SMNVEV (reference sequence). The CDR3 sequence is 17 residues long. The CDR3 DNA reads TGTGCCAGCAGTTTATCGACGGAGAGCTCCTATAATTCACCCCTCCACTTT. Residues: CASSLSTESSYNSPLHF.

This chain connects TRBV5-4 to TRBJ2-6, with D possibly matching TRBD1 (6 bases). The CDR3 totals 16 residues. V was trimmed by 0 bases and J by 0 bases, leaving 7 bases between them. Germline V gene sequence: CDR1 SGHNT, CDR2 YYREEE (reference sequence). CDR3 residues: CASSLEGGSGANVLTF. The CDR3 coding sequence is TGTGCCAGCAGCTTGGAAGGGGGCTCTGGGGCCAACGTCCTGACTTTC. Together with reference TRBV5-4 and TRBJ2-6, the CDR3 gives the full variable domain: ETGVTQSPTHLIKTRGQQVTLRCSSQSGHNTVSWYQQALGQGPQFIFQYYREEENGRGNFPPRFSGLQFPNYSSELNVNALELDDSALYLCASSLEGGSGANVLTFGAGSRLTVL.